Listed below are T cell receptor beta chains from one sample, sequenced in a study of blood T cell repertoires in COVID-19. The assay was immunoSEQ multiplex PCR, and TCRdb's table has in-frame clones only and misses some. This table holds roughly 32,000 clones, 60% to 80% found once. Sequencing was carried out using peripheral blood. The source is a human donor in a cohort sampled during active COVID-19. Both conserved end residues are part of each CDR3. A D gene is named only where the DNA matches it firmly. Clone size is not always given. Where it is, it says once, few, many or a class for expanded clones.

TGTGCCAGCCGGACAACCTACAATGAGCAGTTCTTC,CASRTTYNEQFF,.,.,TRBJ2-1,TRBV27
TGTGCCAGCAGTGAACGGTGGACTTATCAGAGGCAGCATTTT,CASSERWTYQRQHF,.,.,TRBJ1-5,TRBV6-1
TGCGCCAGCAGTCAATCCCAGCCGGACAGGGGACCAAACACCGGGGAGCTGTTTTTT,CASSQSQPDRGPNTGELFF,TRBD1,.,TRBJ2-2,TRBV23-1
TGTGCCAGCAGCGTAGGGCTTTTCGGACTAGCGGGAAGCAATGAGCAGTTCTTC,CASSVGLFGLAGSNEQFF,TRBD2,.,TRBJ2-1,TRBV9
TGTGCCAGCAGTTACATGGGACTAGCAACAGATACGCAGTATTTT,CASSYMGLATDTQYF,TRBD2,.,TRBJ2-3,TRBV6-2/TRBV6-3
TGCGCCAGCAGCCCACGACAGGGGAATTCACCCCTCCACTTT,CASSPRQGNSPLHF,TRBD1,once,TRBJ1-6,TRBV5-1
TGTGCCAGCAGTTACAGGGGCAGGGAAGGCGGCTACACCTTC,CASSYRGREGGYTF,.,.,TRBJ1-2,TRBV6-5
TGTGCCACCAGCAGACAGGGGGCGAGTGAGCAGTACTTC,CATSRQGASEQYF,TRBD1,few,TRBJ2-7,TRBV15
TGTGCCAGCAGCGCCCTACTAGCGGGAGGAGTGGGGGGCTACGAGCAGTACTTC,CASSALLAGGVGGYEQYF,TRBD2,few,TRBJ2-7,TRBV7-8
TGTGCCACCACGGGGGAACGGTCGGGGTGGCCCCAGCATTTT,CATTGERSGWPQHF,.,.,TRBJ1-5,TRBV2
TGTGCCACCAGTCTGACAGGGGCAGATACGCAGTATTTT,CATSLTGADTQYF,TRBD1,few,TRBJ2-3,TRBV24-1
TGTGCCAGCAGCTCCCGGGGTGCGGGGGTCAATCAGCCCCAGCATTTT,CASSSRGAGVNQPQHF,.,.,TRBJ1-5,TRBV7-8
TGTGCCAGCAGAGACGACAGGGGTAGAGATGAGCAGTTCTTC,CASRDDRGRDEQFF,TRBD1,.,TRBJ2-1,TRBV5-4
TGTGCCACCAGCACAGGGAATCAGCCCCAGCATTTT,CATSTGNQPQHF,.,medium-sized,TRBJ1-5,TRBV15
TGTGCCAGTACCTTAACCGGGAGAGCCAACAATGAGCAGTTCTTC,CASTLTGRANNEQFF,.,few,TRBJ2-1,TRBV19
TGTGCCAGCAGTCTAGTCAGGGGCGTTTACGAGCAGTACTTC,CASSLVRGVYEQYF,.,.,TRBJ2-7,TRBV7-8
TGTGCCAGCAGTCGGGAATGGGGCACAGATACGCAGTATTTT,CASSREWGTDTQYF,.,.,TRBJ2-3,TRBV6-5
TGTGCCAGCAGCTTAACGGCGGGAGGGGGCAATGAGCAGTTCTTC,CASSLTAGGGNEQFF,TRBD2,.,TRBJ2-1,TRBV7-3
TGTGCCATCAGTGATTCGACCAGGACGGGATACGAGCAGTACTTC,CAISDSTRTGYEQYF,.,.,TRBJ2-7,TRBV10-3
TGCGCCAGCAGCCAGGACTGGGCTCCGGGACAGGGTTTGTATTTGAGCGAGCAGTACTTC,CASSQDWAPGQGLYLSEQYF,TRBD1,.,TRBJ2-7,TRBV4-1
TGTGCCAGCAGCCAAGATCGAAACTTAGGGACAGGGCTGTGCACTGAAGCTTTCTTT,CASSQDRNLGTGLCTEAFF,TRBD1,.,TRBJ1-1,TRBV3-1/TRBV3-2
TGTGCCAGCAGCTCCGGTTTTGGGTTCAGGGACGAGCAGTACTTC,CASSSGFGFRDEQYF,.,.,TRBJ2-7,TRBV7-2
TGTGCCAGCACCACTAAAGGTACAGGGAACACTGAAGCTTTCTTT,CASTTKGTGNTEAFF,.,.,TRBJ1-1,TRBV6-5
TGTGCCAGCTCCGGGAACCATTATGGCTACACCTTC,CASSGNHYGYTF,.,.,TRBJ1-2,TRBV28
TGCAGCGTACGACACCCGCACACAGATACGCAGTATTTT,CSVRHPHTDTQYF,.,few,TRBJ2-3,TRBV29-1
TGTGCCAGCAGCTTCCGCAGGGAAGAAAAACTGTTTTTT,CASSFRREEKLFF,.,.,TRBJ1-4,TRBV5-4
TGTGCGTGCGGGACCATTTACAATGAGCAGTTCTTC,CACGTIYNEQFF,.,.,TRBJ2-1,TRBV6-6
TGTGCCAGCAGCTTCGGGACAGGGATTAATGAAAAACTGTTTTTT,CASSFGTGINEKLFF,TRBD1,.,TRBJ1-4,TRBV11-2
TGTGCCAGCAGCTTGGCCCCGAGGTCTGAAGCTTTCTTT,CASSLAPRSEAFF,.,few,TRBJ1-1,TRBV5-6
TGCGCCAGCAGTCGGGGAGGCAATCAGCCCCAGCATTTT,CASSRGGNQPQHF,.,.,TRBJ1-5,TRBV10-2
TGTGCCAGCAGCTTGCGGGGCTCGGGTGGCTACACCTTC,CASSLRGSGGYTF,.,few,TRBJ1-2,TRBV11-2
TGTGCCAGCAGATGGACAGGGGTTTTTGGCAATCAGCCCCAGCATTTT,CASRWTGVFGNQPQHF,TRBD1,.,TRBJ1-5,TRBV28
TGTGCCAGCAGTTTATCTAGGGGGGGGGTTGGTTACAATGAGCAGTTCTTC,CASSLSRGGVGYNEQFF,.,few,TRBJ2-1,TRBV27
TGTGCCAGCAGCTTAGGGACAGGGGCAGATACGCAGTATTTT,CASSLGTGADTQYF,TRBD1,once,TRBJ2-3,TRBV11-3
TGTGCCAGCAGCGGAACTACCGGGACAACGCTCTCTGGGGCCAACGTCCTGACTTTC,CASSGTTGTTLSGANVLTF,.,.,TRBJ2-6,TRBV7-6
TGCGCCAGCAGGGCGGGGGGCTTCTCTAGCACAGATACGCAGTATTTT,CASRAGGFSSTDTQYF,TRBD2,.,TRBJ2-3,TRBV5-1
TGCAGCACTAAAGTTACACCCAACTATGGCTACACCTTC,CSTKVTPNYGYTF,.,.,TRBJ1-2,TRBV29-1
TGTGCCAGCACCGCTTCGGGGGGCGTGGGTCCTGAAGCTTTCTTT,CASTASGGVGPEAFF,.,.,TRBJ1-1,TRBV6-5
TGCGCCAGCAGCCCCGGTCTGGCGGGACCTAACTCCTACGAGCAGTACTTC,CASSPGLAGPNSYEQYF,.,.,TRBJ2-7,TRBV5-1
TGTGCCAGCAGTTCCGGGACAGGGGTGAACACTGAAGCTTTCTTT,CASSSGTGVNTEAFF,TRBD1,.,TRBJ1-1,TRBV7-9
TGTGCCAGCAGTAGACAGGCCCAGTTCCCCTACGAGCAGTACTTC,CASSRQAQFPYEQYF,.,.,TRBJ2-7,TRBV27
TGTGCCAGCAGCCCACTAGTTTCAGGCACAGATACGCAGTATTTT,CASSPLVSGTDTQYF,.,once,TRBJ2-3,TRBV14
TGTGCCAGCGGGGTTGGGGTGACCGGGAGTGTCCAAGAGACCCAGTACTTC,CASGVGVTGSVQETQYF,.,.,TRBJ2-5,TRBV28
TGTGCCAGCAGCCCAGGACAGGGCTTTATCTACGAGCAGTACTTC,CASSPGQGFIYEQYF,TRBD1,once,TRBJ2-7,TRBV5-4
TGTGCCAGCAGTCTACTTAGCAGTAACGGGGAGCTGTTTTTT,CASSLLSSNGELFF,.,.,TRBJ2-2,TRBV6-2/TRBV6-3
TGCAGTGCTTTATCGGTTGGCTACACCTTC,CSALSVGYTF,.,.,TRBJ1-2,TRBV20-1
TGTGCCAGCAGTTTATTGGGGGGCTCCTATAATTCACCCCTCCACTTT,CASSLLGGSYNSPLHF,.,.,TRBJ1-6,TRBV28
TGTGCCAGCAGCGTATCGGGACAGGTATCTGATACGCAGTATTTT,CASSVSGQVSDTQYF,TRBD1,once,TRBJ2-3,TRBV9